The present T cell receptor (beta chain) was sequenced within a study of blood T cell repertoires in COVID-19. The CDR3 is made up of 15 amino acids. J was trimmed by 3 bases and V by 1 base; bases with no gene match: 5. Germline-derived CDR1 and CDR2 are SGHAT and FQNNGV. Authors' analysis steps: Researchers report that nucleated cell counts were estimated from reference gene primer amplification. Clones were sequenced by immunoSEQ multiplex PCR, and TCRdb holds only the in-frame ones, with some missing. V, J and clone size derive from that table, while D and trimming were established from the DNA sequence. The data show about 160,000 clones, with 60% to 85% seen just once and around 8.1% held by the top ten.

This sequence was found in a man aged 55 to 70 with acute or convalescent COVID-19. The specimen sequenced was peripheral blood. The rearrangement links TRBV11-2 to TRBJ2-7, with TRBD1 identical over 8 bases. CDR3 residues: CASSLGRTGNYEQYF. CDR3 in DNA: TGTGCCAGCAGCTTAGGTAGGACAGGGAACTACGAGCAGTACTTC.